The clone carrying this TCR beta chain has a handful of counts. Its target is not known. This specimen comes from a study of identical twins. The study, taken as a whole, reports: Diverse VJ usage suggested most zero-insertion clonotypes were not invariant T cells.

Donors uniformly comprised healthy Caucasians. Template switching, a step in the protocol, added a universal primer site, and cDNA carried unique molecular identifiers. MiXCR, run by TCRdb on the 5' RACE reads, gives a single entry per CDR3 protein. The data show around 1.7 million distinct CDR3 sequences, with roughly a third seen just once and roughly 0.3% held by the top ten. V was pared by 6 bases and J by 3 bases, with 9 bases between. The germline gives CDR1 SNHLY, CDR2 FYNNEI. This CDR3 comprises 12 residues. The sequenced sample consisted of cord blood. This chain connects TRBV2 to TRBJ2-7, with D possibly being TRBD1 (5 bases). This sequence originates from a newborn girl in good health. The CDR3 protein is CASRAGRYEQYF. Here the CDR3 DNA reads TGTGCCAGCAGGGCAGGGCGCTACGAGCAGTACTTC.